Presented here are 25 T cell receptor beta chains from one specimen sequenced in a study of T-cell memory formation after mild COVID-19. TCRdb ran MiXCR on the 5' RACE reads and lists one entry per CDR3 protein. The data hold over 55,000 distinct CDR3 sequences, with roughly 9.5% observed a single time. The specimen was PBMCs or a T cell subset sorted from them (not recorded which). Every receptor here comes from a man between 18 and 35 years old who had mild COVID-19 (a few samples of this study predate the infection). Cell type and time point are not known.

The chain links TRBV7-9 to TRBJ2-3; 11 bases line up with TRBD2. V dropped 4 bases and J dropped 5; count of bases not matched to a gene: 5. Germline CDR1 SEHNR, CDR2 FQNEAQ (reference sequence). The CDR3 is made up of 15 amino acids. As DNA, the CDR3 is TGTGCCAGCAGCTCAAGACTAGCGGGGAAAGATACGCAGTATTTT. This gives the protein CASSSRLAGKDTQYF.

This clonotype has just a few counts. The J gene is TRBJ2-1, the V gene TRBV5-1, with TRBD1 matching 11 bases. Looked up from germline, CDR1 is SGHRS and CDR2 is YFSETQ. V lost 4 bases, J lost 8 bases, and 8 bases stayed unmatched. CDR3 size: 15 residues. CDR3 sequence (DNA): TGCGCCAGCAGCGCCGGGACAGGGGGGATCGATGAGCAGTTCTTC. Translating gives CASSAGTGGIDEQFF.

The V call is TRBV4-1, the J call TRBJ1-2; D call uncertain. CDR3 length: 14 residues. Per germline, CDR1 MGHRA and CDR2 YSYEKL. Trimming took off 4 bases at V and 4 bases at J, with 13 bases between the two ends. The DNA for the CDR3 is TGCGCCAGCAGCCGGCGTATGGATCTCTATGGCTACACCTTC. Encoded protein: CASSRRMDLYGYTF.

This clonotype has a handful of counts. V gene TRBV4-3 combines with J gene TRBJ2-3; TRBD2 matches at 13 bases. CDR1 and CDR2 from the germline V gene are LGHNA and YSLEER. The V gene end was trimmed by 3 bases and the J gene end by 5 bases; junction bases not matched to a gene: 8. CDR3 size: 17 residues. The CDR3 loop is CASSQAQLAGGQDTQYF. The DNA for the CDR3 is TGCGCCAGCAGCCAGGCCCAACTAGCGGGGGGGCAAGATACGCAGTATTTT.

The rearrangement links TRBV7-9 to TRBJ1-3, with TRBD1 identical over 11 bases. Germline assignment: CDR1 SEHNR and CDR2 FQNEAQ (reference sequence). This CDR3 contains 16 residues. V trimming: 11 bases; J trimming: 0 bases; junction bases outside the gene matches: 9. This CDR3 is CASRTGTGGSGNTIYF. In DNA, the CDR3 is TGTGCCTCACGCACGGGGACAGGGGGCTCTGGAAACACCATATATTTT.

In its sample, this clonotype was seen a few times. This chain uses TRBV5-1 with TRBJ2-2; D is possibly TRBD1 (5 bases). V was shortened by 6 bases and J by 1 base, with 13 bases between the two germline ends. Per the germline V gene, CDR1 is SGHRS and CDR2 is YFSETQ. This CDR3 contains 15 residues. The CDR3 loop is CASTDKGENTGELFF. As DNA, the CDR3 is TGCGCCAGCACCGATAAAGGGGAGAACACCGGGGAGCTGTTTTTT.

This clonotype was counted at least ten times. The CDR3 reads CASSVGLLTDTQYF. CDR3 DNA sequence: TGTGCCAGCAGCGTAGGACTTCTCACAGATACGCAGTATTTT. The chain combines TRBV9 with TRBJ2-3; D gene ambiguous. V gave up 0 bases and J gave up 2 bases, with 7 bases separating them. There are 14 residues in the CDR3. Germline CDR1 SGDLS, CDR2 YYNGEE.

The J gene is TRBJ2-3, the V gene TRBV7-2; D gene ambiguous. The CDR3 loop spans 13 amino acids. Trimming removed 2 bases from V and 1 base from J, with 4 bases in between. Germline V gene sequence: CDR1 SGHTA, CDR2 FQGNSA. The CDR3 spells CASSLFGTDTQYF. The CDR3 nucleotides read TGTGCCAGCAGCTTATTCGGCACAGATACGCAGTATTTT. The complete variable domain, with remaining parts taken from reference TRBV7-2 and TRBJ2-3, reads GAGVSQSPSNKVTEKGKDVELRCDPISGHTALYWYRQSLGQGLEFLIYFQGNSAPDKSGLPSDRFSAERTGGSVSTLTIQRTQQEDSAVYLCASSLFGTDTQYFGPGTRLTVL.

The chain is built from TRBV7-9 and TRBJ1-2; D uncertain. The CDR3 totals 14 residues. Germline V gives CDR1 SEHNR, CDR2 FQNEAQ (reference sequence). Between the trimmed V and J ends, which lost 1 base and 0 bases, there was a span of 6 bases. CDR3 residues: CASSLVSTNYGYTF. CDR3 in DNA: TGTGCCAGCAGCTTAGTGAGCACTAACTATGGCTACACCTTC.

J is TRBJ2-5 and V is TRBV5-1; possibly TRBD1 or TRBD2 for D (5 bases each). The V and J ends lost 4 bases and 2 bases respectively, with 9 bases between them. This CDR3 comprises 13 residues. Per germline, CDR1 SGHRS and CDR2 YFSETQ. In DNA, the CDR3 is TGCGCCAGCAGCGGGGACGGGCAAGAGACCCAGTACTTC. Residues: CASSGDGQETQYF. Full variable domain (missing parts from reference TRBV5-1 and TRBJ2-5): KAGVTQTPRYLIKTRGQQVTLSCSPISGHRSVSWYQQTPGQGLQFLFEYFSETQRNKGNFPGRFSGRQFSNSRSEMNVSTLELGDSALYLCASSGDGQETQYFGPGTRLLVL.

This clonotype was counted a few times. The rearrangement uses TRBV2 and TRBJ1-2, with 8 bases matching TRBD1. This CDR3 is 14 amino acids long. The germline gives CDR1 SNHLY, CDR2 FYNNEI. Trimming removed 8 bases from V and 4 bases from J; junction bases left unmatched: 9. The CDR3 loop reads CASGRQGASYGYTF. CDR3 sequence (DNA): TGTGCCAGCGGACGTCAGGGGGCAAGCTATGGCTACACCTTC.

The chain couples TRBV28 to TRBJ1-6; a possible D gene is TRBD1 (6 bases). The germline V gene has CDR1 MDHEN and CDR2 SYDVKM. CDR3 length: 14 residues. Trimming took off 7 bases at V and 10 bases at J, with 17 bases between the two ends. For the CDR3, the DNA is TGTGCCAGCACCAACCGACAGGTCGGATCACCCCTCCACTTT. Its protein product is CASTNRQVGSPLHF.

This clonotype was observed a few times. J is TRBJ1-6 and V is TRBV7-9; D gene unclear. This CDR3 contains 13 residues. The germline gives CDR1 SEHNR, CDR2 FQNEAQ (reference sequence). Trimming stripped 5 bases from V and 8 bases from J, with 10 bases between. Here the CDR3 reads CASSQASDSPLHF. CDR3 bases: TGTGCCAGCAGCCAAGCCTCTGATTCACCCCTCCACTTT.

Details on this clonotype: The junction departs from germline at one end; a sequencing error may be responsible. The chain employs TRBV7-2 and TRBJ1-6; 12 nucleotides agree with TRBD1. The CDR3 is 15 residues long. Germline-derived CDR1 and CDR2 are SGHTA and FQGNSA. The CDR3: CASSLGDRGLTPLHF. CDR3 DNA: TGTGCAAGCAGCTTAGGGGACAGGGGGCTGACACCCCTCCACTTT.

The chain has TRBV10-3 and TRBJ1-3, with D unclear. Germline CDR1 is ENHRY and CDR2 is SYGVKD. The V end lost 4 bases, the J end lost 0 bases, and 7 bases lay between the germline ends. The CDR3 extends over 14 amino acids. CDR3 loop: CAISGQTSGNTIYF. Here the CDR3 DNA reads TGTGCCATCAGTGGACAAACCTCTGGAAACACCATATATTTT.

The chain is built from TRBV5-1 and TRBJ1-2, with TRBD1 matching over 7 bases. The V segment lost 7 bases and the J segment 7 bases; nucleotides outside the gene matches: 16. The germline V gene encodes CDR1 SGHRS and CDR2 YFSETQ. The CDR3 consists of 15 residues. The CDR3 sequence: CASASTTTGPIGYTF. The DNA for the CDR3 is TGCGCCAGCGCTAGTACAACGACAGGGCCCATTGGCTACACCTTC.

This clonotype was recorded many times. The chain links TRBV23-1 to TRBJ2-5; 11 bases match TRBD1. TRBV23-1 is flagged as an ORF with uncertain function. CDR3 length: 16 amino acids. The V and J ends lost 4 bases and 4 bases, in that order; junction bases with no gene match: 8. Here the CDR3 DNA reads TGCGCCAGCAGTCCGTCCCAGGGACAGGGGGGAGAGACCCAGTACTTC. This gives the protein CASSPSQGQGGETQYF.

This clonotype was detected ten times or more. The chain recombines TRBV7-2 with TRBJ2-3; no clear D gene. The length of the CDR3 is 12 residues. CDR1 and CDR2 from the germline V gene are SGHTA and FQGNSA. V shed 5 bases and J shed 2 bases, with 5 bases lying between them. In DNA form, the CDR3 reads TGTGCCAGCAGCGATTACACAGATACGCAGTATTTT. It yields the protein CASSDYTDTQYF. Full variable domain (missing parts from reference TRBV7-2 and TRBJ2-3): GAGVSQSPSNKVTEKGKDVELRCDPISGHTALYWYRQSLGQGLEFLIYFQGNSAPDKSGLPSDRFSAERTGGSVSTLTIQRTQQEDSAVYLCASSDYTDTQYFGPGTRLTVL.

The chain is built from TRBV7-2 and TRBJ1-6; no reliable D call. The CDR3 loop spans 16 amino acids. Trimming left V 2 bases short and J 9 bases short, with 17 bases between. Germline V gene lookup returns CDR1 SGHTA and CDR2 FQGNSA. The CDR3 DNA reads TGTGCCAGCAGCTTACTTGGCAGGACCCTGGGTTCACCCCTCCACTTT. Residues: CASSLLGRTLGSPLHF.

The chain recombines TRBV5-1 with TRBJ2-2; 10 bases are shared with TRBD1. Trimming cost V 3 bases and J 4 bases; bases outside gene matches: 3. The CDR3 has 15 amino acids. Germline V CDR1 and CDR2: SGHRS, YFSETQ. The CDR3 DNA is TGCGCCAGCAGCTACGGACAGGGGGGCACCGGGGAGCTGTTTTTT. Translating gives CASSYGQGGTGELFF.

This chain joins TRBV5-1 and TRBJ2-3; D might be TRBD2 (6 bases). The CDR3 contains 17 residues. Trimming pared 3 bases from V and 6 bases from J, leaving 23 bases between. Germline V gene data show CDR1 as SGHRS and CDR2 as YFSETQ. The CDR3 loop is CASSSGGGAGRRDTQYF. The CDR3 nucleotides read TGCGCCAGCAGCTCCGGCGGAGGGGCCGGACGTCGGGATACGCAGTATTTT.

V gene TRBV4-3 combines with J gene TRBJ2-3; D is uncertain. Trimming took off 0 bases at V and 0 bases at J, with 7 bases between the two ends. The CDR3 length is 15 residues. In germline, CDR1 is LGHNA, CDR2 YSLEER. The CDR3 protein is CASSQDESSTDTQYF. The CDR3 region has the DNA TGCGCCAGCAGCCAAGACGAATCTAGCACAGATACGCAGTATTTT.

This clonotype was counted a few times. The J gene is TRBJ1-5, the V gene TRBV20-1, with 7 bases fitting TRBD1. The junction had 9 bases not matched to a gene; V was cut back by 4 bases and J by 0 bases. Per germline, CDR1 DFQATT and CDR2 SNEGSKA (reference sequence). The CDR3 runs 16 residues. The CDR3 protein is CSAIATGSDSNQPQHF. The DNA of the CDR3 is TGCAGTGCTATAGCGACAGGGTCGGATAGCAATCAGCCCCAGCATTTT.

This clonotype was seen only a few times. The chain employs TRBV11-2 and TRBJ2-2; a weak D match, TRBD2 (6 bases). The CDR3 is made up of 16 amino acids. Germline-derived CDR1 and CDR2 are SGHAT and FQNNGV. Trimming took off 7 bases at V and 4 bases at J, with 19 bases between the two ends. Here the CDR3 DNA reads TGTGCCAGCAAACCCGGTGGAGGGGCGGCCACCGGGGAGCTGTTTTTT. Translated: CASKPGGGAATGELFF. Full variable domain (missing parts from reference TRBV11-2 and TRBJ2-2): EAGVAQSPRYKIIEKRQSVAFWCNPISGHATLYWYQQILGQGPKLLIQFQNNGVVDDSQLPKDRFSAERLKGVDSTLKIQPAKLEDSAVYLCASKPGGGAATGELFFGEGSRLTVL.

This clonotype came up many times. J is TRBJ2-5 and V is TRBV4-3; 10 positions agree with TRBD1. The CDR3 totals 18 residues. In germline, CDR1 is LGHNA, CDR2 YSLEER. The V and J ends lost 0 bases and 3 bases, in that order; junction bases with no gene match: 10. CDR3 coding DNA: TGCGCCAGCAGCCAAGATCTTCTCTCCGGGACAGGGGAAGAGACCCAGTACTTC. Amino acid sequence: CASSQDLLSGTGEETQYF.